This T cell receptor beta chain was identified in a study of shared clonotypes between healthy human individuals. Per germline, CDR1 SNHLY and CDR2 FYNNEI. The CDR3 runs 15 residues. Trimming at V came to 8 bases and at J to 5 bases, leaving 10 bases not matched to a gene. Deep level was the assay's run setting. Original processing methods: ImmunoSEQ output held junction-only sequences without quality scores, so filtering differed. Produced via immunoSEQ multiplex PCR; TCRdb's table is partial and in-frame only. D and trimming come from the DNA, and the V and J calls and clone size come from that table. The sample has roughly 2.1 million clones, roughly 91% seen once; the top ten hold around 1.7%. The naive CD8 subset, CD45RO-negative cells positively selected for CCR7, excluded terminally differentiated effector memory CD45RA+ cells. Among the donors, all were Caucasian adults who lived in Nashville, Tennessee.

Sequencing input: naive CD8+ T cells from PBMCs. V is TRBV2 and J is TRBJ2-1; TRBD2 matches 9 bases. The sequence was obtained from a young man in good health. Some clones in this sample may be carry-over from other donors' samples. CDR3 region: CASGLAGGIDNEQFF. In DNA, the CDR3 is TGTGCCAGCGGCCTCGCGGGAGGGATAGACAATGAGCAGTTCTTC.